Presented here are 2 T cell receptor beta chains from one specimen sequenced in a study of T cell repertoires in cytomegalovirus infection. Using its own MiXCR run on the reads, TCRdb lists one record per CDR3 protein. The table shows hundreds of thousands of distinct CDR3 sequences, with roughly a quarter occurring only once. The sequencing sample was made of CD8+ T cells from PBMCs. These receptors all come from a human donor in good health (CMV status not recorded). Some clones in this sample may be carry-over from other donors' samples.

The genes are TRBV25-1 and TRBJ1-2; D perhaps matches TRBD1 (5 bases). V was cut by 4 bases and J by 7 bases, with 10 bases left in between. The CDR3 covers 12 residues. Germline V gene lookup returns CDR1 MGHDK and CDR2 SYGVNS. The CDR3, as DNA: TGTGCCAGCAGTGCCGGGGGAGCTGGCTACACCTTC. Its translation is CASSAGGAGYTF.

The CDR3 bases are TGTGTAAGCAGCCCAAGGGGGCACACTGAAGCTTTCTTT. Translated: CVSSPRGHTEAFF. The chain recombines TRBV7-9 with TRBJ1-1; 7 nucleotides align to TRBD1. This CDR3 spans 13 amino acids. Germline CDR1 is SEHNR and CDR2 is FQNEAQ (reference sequence). Looking up the rest from reference TRBV7-9 and TRBJ1-1 gives the full variable domain: DTGVSQNPRHKITKRGQNVTFRCDPISEHNRLYWYRQTLGQGPEFLTYFQNEAQLEKSRLLSDRFSAERPKGSFSTLEIQRTEQGDSAMYLCVSSPRGHTEAFFGQGTRLTVV.